This is a list of T cell receptor beta chains from one sample in a study of CD8 T cells in ankylosing spondylitis. MiXCR, run by TCRdb on the 5' RACE reads, gives a single entry per CDR3 protein. The table shows about 210,000 distinct CDR3 sequences, with around 6.6% occurring only once. Sequencing was performed on blood, either unsorted or a sorted T cell fraction (not recorded which). The receptors were gathered from a male donor with ankylosing spondylitis. CDR3s include the opening cysteine and the closing phenylalanine or tryptophan. D genes are given only for firm matches. Not every row has a clone size; where given, it reads once, few, many or a size class.

V gene	D gene	J gene	clone size	CDR3 length	CDR3 protein	CDR3 DNA
TRBV11-2	.	TRBJ2-7	many	18	CASSLRDRAFPSSYEQYF	TGTGCCAGCAGCCTCCGGGACCGCGCATTTCCTAGCTCCTACGAGCAGTACTTC
TRBV7-2	TRBD2	TRBJ2-7	.	15	CASSLVSSGKYEQYF	TGTGCCAGCAGCTTAGTCTCTAGCGGGAAATACGAGCAGTACTTC
TRBV27	TRBD1	TRBJ2-7	many	14	CASSYPGQLYEQYF	TGTGCCAGCAGCTATCCGGGACAGCTCTACGAGCAGTACTTC
TRBV12-3/TRBV12-4	TRBD2	TRBJ2-5	few	16	CASSPGGGPGWETQYF	TGTGCCAGCAGTCCCGGCGGGGGGCCGGGGTGGGAGACCCAGTACTTC
TRBV29-1	.	TRBJ2-1	many	17	CSVLTPHYSSSYNEQFF	TGCAGCGTTTTAACCCCCCACTACTCCAGCTCCTACAATGAGCAGTTCTTC
TRBV5-1	.	TRBJ2-1	few	18	CASSSTWTDSNYRGEQFF	TGCGCCAGCAGCTCTACATGGACAGATTCGAATTATAGGGGGGAGCAGTTCTTC
TRBV7-9	TRBD2	TRBJ2-7	many	15	CASRSTSGSSYEQYF	TGTGCCAGCAGATCTACTAGCGGGAGTTCCTACGAGCAGTACTTC
TRBV12-5	.	TRBJ2-7	many	11	CASGFGEEQYF	TGTGCTAGTGGTTTTGGGGAGGAGCAGTACTTC
TRBV7-3	.	TRBJ2-1	many	13	CASSRGLGNEQFF	TGTGCCAGCAGCCGAGGCCTTGGTAATGAGCAGTTCTTC
TRBV29-1	.	TRBJ1-1	many	12	CSDTITYTEAFF	TGCAGCGATACCATAACTTACACTGAAGCTTTCTTT
TRBV4-3	TRBD1	TRBJ1-3	many	18	CASSQFYRGSGSGNTIYF	TGCGCCAGCAGCCAATTTTACAGGGGTTCGGGATCTGGAAACACCATATATTTT
TRBV10-3	.	TRBJ1-1	many	15	CAISESEKVYTEAFF	TGTGCCATCAGTGAGTCGGAAAAAGTGTACACTGAAGCTTTCTTT
TRBV7-8	.	TRBJ2-1	many	13	CASSLRDGHEQFF	TGTGCCAGCAGCTTGCGGGACGGTCATGAGCAGTTCTTC
TRBV7-9	.	TRBJ1-1	many	17	CASSPQGAGQRSTEAFF	TGTGCCAGCAGCCCGCAGGGCGCCGGACAGAGGAGCACTGAAGCTTTCTTT
TRBV20-1	TRBD1	TRBJ1-1	many	15	CSARDWLEGASEAFF	TGCAGTGCTAGAGATTGGTTAGAGGGGGCCTCTGAAGCTTTCTTT
TRBV7-8	TRBD1	TRBJ2-1	many	15	CASSLTGARPNEQFF	TGTGCCAGCAGCTTGACAGGGGCGCGTCCCAATGAGCAGTTCTTC
TRBV29-1	TRBD1	TRBJ2-5	many	18	CSVEDLYRTGGGAETQYF	TGCAGCGTTGAAGATCTGTATAGGACAGGGGGCGGAGCAGAGACCCAGTACTTC
TRBV3-1	.	TRBJ2-7	many	15	CASSPRELYSGEQYF	TGTGCCAGCAGCCCCCGGGAACTCTACTCGGGGGAGCAGTACTTC
TRBV6-1	.	TRBJ1-5	many	17	CASSSSPQAPRNQPQHF	TGTGCCAGCAGCTCTTCGCCCCAGGCACCTAGGAATCAGCCCCAGCATTTT
TRBV24-1	.	TRBJ2-7	many	12	CATEDRDYEQYF	TGTGCCACCGAGGACAGAGACTACGAGCAGTACTTC
TRBV10-2	TRBD2	TRBJ2-5	many	16	CASSEPTSGTAETQYF	TGCGCCAGCAGTGAGCCCACTAGCGGTACGGCGGAGACCCAGTACTTC
TRBV6-1	.	TRBJ2-7	many	15	CASSPSDGNSYEQYF	TGTGCCAGCAGTCCTTCGGACGGCAACTCCTACGAGCAGTACTTC
TRBV6-2/TRBV6-3	TRBD2	TRBJ2-5	many	15	CASSYGGAGGETQYF	TGTGCCAGCAGTTATGGTGGAGCGGGAGGGGAGACCCAGTACTTC
TRBV4-3	.	TRBJ2-3	many	15	CASSQGRDYPDTQYF	TGCGCCAGCAGCCAAGGGCGGGATTACCCGGATACGCAGTATTTT
TRBV20-1	TRBD2	TRBJ2-1	many	14	CSASVAGLDNEQFF	TGCAGTGCTAGTGTAGCGGGATTGGACAATGAGCAGTTCTTC
TRBV15	.	TRBJ2-5	many	15	CATSQEWGAQETQYF	TGTGCCACCAGCCAAGAGTGGGGGGCCCAAGAGACCCAGTACTTC
TRBV5-1	TRBD2	TRBJ2-7	many	14	CASSSAGGPREQYF	TGCGCCAGCAGCTCAGCGGGAGGGCCTCGGGAGCAGTACTTC
TRBV6-1	TRBD2	TRBJ2-7	many	14	CASRLERGLYEQYF	TGTGCCAGCAGGTTGGAGCGGGGGCTATACGAGCAGTACTTC
TRBV30	TRBD2	TRBJ2-1	many	15	CAWSVGGRRYNEQFF	TGTGCCTGGAGTGTAGGCGGGAGAAGGTACAATGAGCAGTTCTTC
TRBV7-6	.	TRBJ2-2	few	16	CASSLWGLLNTGELFF	TGTGCCAGCAGCCTTTGGGGACTTCTGAACACCGGGGAGCTGTTTTTT
TRBV27	TRBD1	TRBJ1-1	.	15	CASTSSGTGWSEAFF	TGTGCCAGCACCTCTTCCGGGACAGGGTGGTCTGAAGCTTTCTTT
TRBV12-3/TRBV12-4	TRBD1	TRBJ1-5	many	15	CASSGPDRLNQPQHF	TGTGCCAGCAGCGGACCGGACAGGTTGAATCAGCCCCAGCATTTT
TRBV11-2	.	TRBJ2-3	.	17	CASSSPRGPVSTDTQYF	TGTGCCAGCAGCTCGCCCCGGGGGCCAGTAAGCACAGATACGCAGTATTTT
TRBV29-1	.	TRBJ2-7	many	12	CSVYGLTYEQYF	TGCAGCGTTTATGGCTTAACCTACGAGCAGTACTTC
TRBV25-1	TRBD1	TRBJ1-2	many	12	CASEGTAYGYTF	TGTGCCAGCGAGGGGACAGCTTATGGCTACACCTTC
TRBV28	.	TRBJ2-7	many	11	CASSFWDEQYF	TGTGCCAGCAGTTTCTGGGATGAGCAGTACTTC
TRBV4-2	.	TRBJ1-2	many	12	CASSFRYGGYTF	TGTGCCAGCAGCTTTAGATACGGTGGCTACACCTTC
TRBV28	.	TRBJ2-1	many	16	CASRNTVGGPYNEQFF	TGTGCCAGCAGAAACACGGTGGGCGGGCCATACAATGAGCAGTTCTTC
TRBV4-3	TRBD2	TRBJ2-1	many	17	CASSQMGWLADYNEQFF	TGCGCCAGCAGCCAGATGGGGTGGCTAGCGGATTACAATGAGCAGTTCTTC
TRBV14	TRBD2	TRBJ2-5	many	16	CASSQGAGGIRETQYF	TGTGCCAGCAGCCAAGGAGCGGGAGGGATCAGAGAGACCCAGTACTTC
TRBV7-9	TRBD1	TRBJ2-1	many	15	CASSVVGQGGNEQFF	TGTGCCAGCAGCGTAGTGGGACAGGGGGGAAATGAGCAGTTCTTC